The present T cell receptor beta chain was sequenced within a study of beta chain features in type 1 diabetes. Regarding the study as a whole: When Type 1 diabetes patients were examined, their TCRB CDR3s proved moderately but significantly shorter in all four CD4+ subsets.

Reverse transcribing all isolated RNA meant expressed TCRB transcripts were sequenced. The data were produced by immunoSEQ multiplex PCR, yet TCRdb's version contains in-frame clones alone and is incomplete. The sample carries 550,000 to 850,000 clones, around 15% recorded once. With respect to this clone: Antigen: not known.

The germline V and J ends were trimmed by 3 bases and 0 bases, with 12 bases remaining between them. CDR3 length equals 16 residues. CDR1 LNHNV and CDR2 YYDKDF come from the germline V gene (reference sequence). The chain uses TRBV15 and TRBJ1-3, with a possible D match to TRBD1 (6 bases). Sequenced input: naive CD4+ T cells from blood. The sequence was collected from a man younger than 35 with type 1 diabetes. The CDR3 nucleotides read TGTGCCACCAGCAGGAAAACAGGGAACTCTGGAAACACCATATATTTT. Residues: CATSRKTGNSGNTIYF.